There are many counts of the clone carrying this T cell receptor beta chain. As yet, its antigen is unknown. The CDR3 is made up of 15 amino acids. The V gene end was trimmed by 2 bases and the J gene end by 8 bases; junction bases not matched to a gene: 9. Time point reported: patch test 2, 6 weeks after DPC sensitization. Treatment of the sample: therapeutic diphenylcyclopropenone sensitization with weekly scalp DPC. Each CDR3 protein gets one entry after TCRdb re-called the RACE reads with MiXCR. The sample holds 70,000 to 95,000 distinct CDR3 sequences, approximately 7% seen once. The sample is drawn from a study of human T cells and chemical hapten exposure. Findings and caveats of the study: DPC sensitization left the count of TCRs above 1 in 1000 unchanged.

J is TRBJ1-2 and V is TRBV12-3 or TRBV12-4, with TRBD1 matching 9 bases. This specimen was whole blood, taken in connection with sensitization to the hapten diphenylcyclopropenone (DPC). The receptor comes from a woman in her 30s with alopecia areata. Some clones in this sample may be carry-over from other donors' samples. CDR3 nucleotides: TGTGCCAGCAGTTTATCAGGGACAGGGTACACGGGCTACACCTTC. Amino acid sequence: CASSLSGTGYTGYTF.